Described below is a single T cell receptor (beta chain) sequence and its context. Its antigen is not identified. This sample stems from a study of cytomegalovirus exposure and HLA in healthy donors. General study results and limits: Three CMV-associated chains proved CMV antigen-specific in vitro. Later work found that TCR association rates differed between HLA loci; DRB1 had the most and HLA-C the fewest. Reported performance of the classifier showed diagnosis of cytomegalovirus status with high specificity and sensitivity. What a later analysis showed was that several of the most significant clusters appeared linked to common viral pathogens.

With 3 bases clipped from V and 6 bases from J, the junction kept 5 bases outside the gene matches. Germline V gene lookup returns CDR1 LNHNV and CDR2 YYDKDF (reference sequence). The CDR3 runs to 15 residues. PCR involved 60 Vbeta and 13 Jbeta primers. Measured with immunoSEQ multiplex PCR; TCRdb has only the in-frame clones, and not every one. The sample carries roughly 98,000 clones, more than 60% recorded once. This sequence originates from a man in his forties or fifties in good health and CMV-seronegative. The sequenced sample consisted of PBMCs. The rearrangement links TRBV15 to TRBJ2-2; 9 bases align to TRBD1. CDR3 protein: CATSRDRGRAGELFF. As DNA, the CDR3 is TGTGCCACCAGCAGGGACAGGGGAAGGGCCGGGGAGCTGTTTTTT.